This T cell receptor beta chain was captured in a study of cytomegalovirus exposure and HLA in healthy donors. Study details: Prior work identified around 100 million unique TCR beta sequences in around 170 million T cells. Early released data had about 80 million unique TCRs, all coming from HLA-typed donors.

V gave up 0 bases and J gave up 5 bases, with 15 bases separating them. The CDR3 is made up of 16 amino acids. Germline V gives CDR1 SGHRS, CDR2 YFSETQ. With respect to this clone: Its antigen is not identified.

Each donor was nominally healthy when sampled (though unrecorded immune exposures were likely). PCR used 60 Vbeta primers and 13 Jbeta primers. The repertoire was sequenced with immunoSEQ multiplex PCR; TCRdb's copy has only in-frame clones and lacks some. This sample carries under 200,000 clones, approximately 67% of them seen once, and the ten largest clones take less than 5%. Study-wide findings and caveats: Productive status was seen about 87% or about 30% of the time for most TCR beta V segments in an earlier analysis.

The sample consisted of PBMCs. The clonotype was recovered from a woman aged 18-29 years in good health and CMV-seropositive. The chain employs TRBV5-1 and TRBJ2-4; a possible D gene is TRBD1 (6 bases). The chain's CDR3 is CASSLARGPPQNIQYF. The CDR3 coding sequence is TGCGCCAGCAGCTTGGCCAGGGGCCCCCCCCAAAACATTCAGTACTTC.